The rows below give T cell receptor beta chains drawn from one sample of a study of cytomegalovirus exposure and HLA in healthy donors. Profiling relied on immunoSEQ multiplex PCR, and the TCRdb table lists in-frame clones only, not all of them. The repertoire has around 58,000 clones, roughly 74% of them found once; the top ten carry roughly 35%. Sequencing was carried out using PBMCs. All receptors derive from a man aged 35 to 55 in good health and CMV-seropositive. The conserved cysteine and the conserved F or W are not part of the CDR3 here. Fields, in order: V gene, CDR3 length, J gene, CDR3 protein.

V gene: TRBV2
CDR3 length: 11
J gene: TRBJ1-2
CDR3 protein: ASIQGFRYGYT

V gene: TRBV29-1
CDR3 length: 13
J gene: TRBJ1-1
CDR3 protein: SAGGTGGAGTEAF

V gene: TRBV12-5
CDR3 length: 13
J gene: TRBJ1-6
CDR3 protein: ASGWGLPGNSPLH

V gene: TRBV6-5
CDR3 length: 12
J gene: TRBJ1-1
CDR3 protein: ATLKSTGNTEAF

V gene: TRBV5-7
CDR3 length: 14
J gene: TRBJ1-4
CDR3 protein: ASSAPRPGTNEKLF

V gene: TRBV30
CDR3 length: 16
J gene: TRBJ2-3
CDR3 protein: AWSVQLAGAHWADTQY

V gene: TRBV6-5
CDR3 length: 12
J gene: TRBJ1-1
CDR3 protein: ASSYSAGRTEAF

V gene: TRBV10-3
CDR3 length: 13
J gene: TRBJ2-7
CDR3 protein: AIRRAGSDSYEQY

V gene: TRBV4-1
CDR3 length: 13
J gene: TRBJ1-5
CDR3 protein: ASSQSGGGRQPQH

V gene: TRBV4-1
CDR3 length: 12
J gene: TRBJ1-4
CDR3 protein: ASSPQGSNEKLF

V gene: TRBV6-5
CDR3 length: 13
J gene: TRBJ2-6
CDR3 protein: ASSFRDSGANVLT

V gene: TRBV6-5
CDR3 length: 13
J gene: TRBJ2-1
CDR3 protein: ASIKKRGGPNEQF

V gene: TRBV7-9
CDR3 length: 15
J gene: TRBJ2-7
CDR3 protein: ASSFFGLAGGPGEQY

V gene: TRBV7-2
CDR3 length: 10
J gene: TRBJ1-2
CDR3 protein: ASSSTQGGYT

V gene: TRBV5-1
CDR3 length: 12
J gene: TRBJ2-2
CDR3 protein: ASRKTGMVGELF

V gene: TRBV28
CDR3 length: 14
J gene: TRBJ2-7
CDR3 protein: ASSFIYGGAGYEQY

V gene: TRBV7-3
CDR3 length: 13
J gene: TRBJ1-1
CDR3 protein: ASSPISGPGAEAF

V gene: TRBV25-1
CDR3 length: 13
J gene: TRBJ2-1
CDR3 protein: ASSLLAGGLNEQF

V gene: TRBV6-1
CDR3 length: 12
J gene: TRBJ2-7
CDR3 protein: ASIAVRSSYEQY

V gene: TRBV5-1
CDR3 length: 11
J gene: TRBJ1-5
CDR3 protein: ASSRGTAQPQH

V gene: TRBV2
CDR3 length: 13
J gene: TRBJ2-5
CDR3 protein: ASSERLPPGETQY

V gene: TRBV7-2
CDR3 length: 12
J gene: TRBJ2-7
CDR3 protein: ASSFGQGSYEQY

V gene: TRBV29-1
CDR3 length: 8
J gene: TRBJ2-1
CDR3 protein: SVVDNEQF

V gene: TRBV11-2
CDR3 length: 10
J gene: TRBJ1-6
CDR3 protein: ASSLVASPLH

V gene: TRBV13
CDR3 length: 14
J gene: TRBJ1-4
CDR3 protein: ASSFTTGEEEEKLF

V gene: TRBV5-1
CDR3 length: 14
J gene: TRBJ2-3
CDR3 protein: ASSSTRTDITDTQY

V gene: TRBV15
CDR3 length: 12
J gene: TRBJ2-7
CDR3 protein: ATSRDASPSEQY

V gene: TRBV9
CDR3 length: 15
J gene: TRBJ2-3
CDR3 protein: ASSVRALSGVTDTQY

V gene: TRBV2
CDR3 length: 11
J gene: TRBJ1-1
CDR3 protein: ASSSQGSTEAF

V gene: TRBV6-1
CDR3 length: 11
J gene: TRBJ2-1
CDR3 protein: ASRMTSGNEQF

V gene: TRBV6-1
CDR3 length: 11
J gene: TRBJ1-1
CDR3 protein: ASPNRGRTEAF

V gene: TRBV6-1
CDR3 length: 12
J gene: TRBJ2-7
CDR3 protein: ASSERTPPYEQY

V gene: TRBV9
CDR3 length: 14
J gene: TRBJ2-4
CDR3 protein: ASSVGASGGQNIQY

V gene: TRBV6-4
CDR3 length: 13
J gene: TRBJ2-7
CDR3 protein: ASSVDRTGGYEQY

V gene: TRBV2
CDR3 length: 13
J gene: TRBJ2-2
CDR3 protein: ASSRQGTNTGELF

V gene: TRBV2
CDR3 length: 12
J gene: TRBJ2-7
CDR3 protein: ASTPGGPSYEQY

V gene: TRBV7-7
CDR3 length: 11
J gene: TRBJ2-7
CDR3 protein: ASSLGQDHEQY

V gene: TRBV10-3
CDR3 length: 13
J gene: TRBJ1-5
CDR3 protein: AISEGDRPDQPQH

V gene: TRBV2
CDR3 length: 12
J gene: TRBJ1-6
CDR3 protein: ASSGQGYNSPLH

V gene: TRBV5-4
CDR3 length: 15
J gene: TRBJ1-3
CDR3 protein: ASSLGSERNSGNTIY

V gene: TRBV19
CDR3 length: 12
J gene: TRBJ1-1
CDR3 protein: ASSIGTGGTEAF

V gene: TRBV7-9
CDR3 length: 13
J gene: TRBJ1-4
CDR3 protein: ASSLGGRLNEKLF

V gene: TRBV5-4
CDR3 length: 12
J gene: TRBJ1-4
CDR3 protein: ASSPPERNEKLF

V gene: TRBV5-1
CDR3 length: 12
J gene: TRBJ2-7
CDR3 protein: ASSSRTGVYEQY